The 3 T cell receptor beta chains below come from one sample, sequenced in a study of T-cell reconstitution after alpha-beta-depleted transplantation in children. Preparation of the TCRbeta library used unique molecular identifiers. TCRdb reanalysed the PCR reads using MiXCR and keeps one entry per CDR3 protein. The table includes approximately 630,000 distinct CDR3 sequences, about an eighth detected once. The sample was PBMCs, taken before TCRalphabeta/CD19-depleted stem cell transplant. The receptors originated from a girl aged 2-10 years with congenital amegakaryocytic thrombocytopenia, due to receive a stem cell transplant.

This clonotype came up a few times. The genes are TRBV7-9 and TRBJ2-5; no definite D call. V was cut by 1 base and J by 1 base, with 13 bases left in between. CDR3 length: 16 residues. Germline V gene data show CDR1 as SEHNR and CDR2 as FQNEAQ (reference sequence). The DNA of the CDR3 is TGTGCCAGCAGCTTAGACCGGCTCGGCGGCCAAGAGACCCAGTACTTC. Protein product: CASSLDRLGGQETQYF.

This clonotype came up a few times. The chain joins TRBV5-8 to TRBJ1-2, with unresolved D. With 0 bases removed from V and 13 bases from J, the gap between germline ends came to 16 bases. This CDR3 has 13 residues. The germline gives CDR1 SGHTS, CDR2 YDEGEE. The CDR3 protein is CASSLGVARSITF. CDR3 DNA: TGTGCCAGCAGCTTGGGAGTTGCACGGAGTATCACCTTC. Together with reference TRBV5-8 and TRBJ1-2, the CDR3 gives the full variable domain: EAGVTQSPTHLIKTRGQQATLRCSPISGHTSVYWYQQALGLGLQFLLWYDEGEERNRGNFPPRFSGRQFPNYSSELNVNALELEDSALYLCASSLGVARSITFGSGTRLTVV.

This clonotype was seen a handful of times. This chain links TRBV7-9 with TRBJ1-2, with 10 nucleotides matching TRBD1. The CDR3 runs to 15 residues. V lost 5 bases, J lost 3 bases, and 6 bases stayed unmatched. CDR1 is SEHNR, CDR2 FQNEAQ, per germline (reference sequence). The CDR3 nucleotides read TGTGCCAGCAGCACCCGGGACAGGGGCCACTATGGCTACACCTTC. Translating gives CASSTRDRGHYGYTF.